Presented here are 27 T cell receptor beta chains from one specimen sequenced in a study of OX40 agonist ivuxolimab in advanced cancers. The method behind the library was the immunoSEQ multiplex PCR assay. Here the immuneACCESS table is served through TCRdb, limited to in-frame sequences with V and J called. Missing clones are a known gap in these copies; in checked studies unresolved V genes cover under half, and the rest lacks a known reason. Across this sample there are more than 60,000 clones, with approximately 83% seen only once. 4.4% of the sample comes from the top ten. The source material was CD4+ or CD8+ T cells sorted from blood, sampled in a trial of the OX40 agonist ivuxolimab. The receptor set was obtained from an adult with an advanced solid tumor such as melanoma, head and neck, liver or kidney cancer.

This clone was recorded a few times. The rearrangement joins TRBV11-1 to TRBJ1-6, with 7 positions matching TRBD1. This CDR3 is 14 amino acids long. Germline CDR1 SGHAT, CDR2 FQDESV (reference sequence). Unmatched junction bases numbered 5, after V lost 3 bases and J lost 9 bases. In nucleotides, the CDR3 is TGTGCCAGCAGCTTGGGACAGCCTGGTTCACCCCTCCACTTT. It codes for CASSLGQPGSPLHF.

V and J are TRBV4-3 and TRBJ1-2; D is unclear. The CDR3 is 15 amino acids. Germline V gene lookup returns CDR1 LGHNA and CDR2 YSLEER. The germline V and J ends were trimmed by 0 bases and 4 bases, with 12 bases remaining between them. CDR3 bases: TGCGCCAGCAGCCAAGACCCCGGGTCCGTCTATGGCTACACCTTC. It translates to CASSQDPGSVYGYTF.

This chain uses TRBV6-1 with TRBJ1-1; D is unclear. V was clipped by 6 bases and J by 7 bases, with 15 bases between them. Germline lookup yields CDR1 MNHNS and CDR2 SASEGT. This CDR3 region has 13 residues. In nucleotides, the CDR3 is TGTGCCAGCAGGTCCTCCTTGCAAGGTGAAGCTTTCTTT. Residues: CASRSSLQGEAFF.

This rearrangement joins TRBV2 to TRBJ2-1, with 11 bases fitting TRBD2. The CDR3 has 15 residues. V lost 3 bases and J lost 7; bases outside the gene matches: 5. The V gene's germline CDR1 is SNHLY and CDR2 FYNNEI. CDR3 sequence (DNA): TGTGCCAGCAGTGATTGGGCTAGCGGGGGGAATGAGCAGTTCTTC. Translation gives CASSDWASGGNEQFF.

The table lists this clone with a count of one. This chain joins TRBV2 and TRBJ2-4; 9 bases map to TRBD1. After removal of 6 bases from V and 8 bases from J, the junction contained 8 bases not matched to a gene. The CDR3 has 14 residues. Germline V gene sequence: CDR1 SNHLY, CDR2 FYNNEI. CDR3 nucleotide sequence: TGTGCCAGCAGGGGGGACAGGGTGGGATACATTCAGTACTTC. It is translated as CASRGDRVGYIQYF.

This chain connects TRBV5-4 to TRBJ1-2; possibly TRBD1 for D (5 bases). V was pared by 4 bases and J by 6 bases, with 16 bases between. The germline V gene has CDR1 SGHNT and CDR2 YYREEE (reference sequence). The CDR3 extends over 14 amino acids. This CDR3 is CASSITGGTDGYTF. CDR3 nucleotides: TGTGCCAGCAGCATCACCGGGGGGACGGATGGCTACACCTTC.

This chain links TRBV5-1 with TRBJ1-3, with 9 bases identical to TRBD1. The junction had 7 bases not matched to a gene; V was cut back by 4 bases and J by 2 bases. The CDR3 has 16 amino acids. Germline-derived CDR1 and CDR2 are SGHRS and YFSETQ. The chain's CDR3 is CASSRTTGGAGNTIYF. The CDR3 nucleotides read TGCGCCAGCAGCAGAACCACAGGGGGCGCTGGAAACACCATATATTTT.

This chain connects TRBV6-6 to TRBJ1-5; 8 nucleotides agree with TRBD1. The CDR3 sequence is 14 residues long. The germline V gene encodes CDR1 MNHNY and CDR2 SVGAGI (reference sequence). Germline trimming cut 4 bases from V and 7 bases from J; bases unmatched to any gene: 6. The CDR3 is CASSFGQGGQPQHF. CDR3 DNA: TGTGCCAGCAGTTTCGGACAGGGCGGGCAGCCCCAGCATTTT.

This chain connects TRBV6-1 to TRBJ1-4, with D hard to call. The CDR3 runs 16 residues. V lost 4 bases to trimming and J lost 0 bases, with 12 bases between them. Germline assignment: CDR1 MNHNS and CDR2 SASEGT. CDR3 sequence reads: CASSGAHGATNEKLFF. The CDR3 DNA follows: TGTGCCAGCAGTGGGGCTCACGGTGCAACTAATGAAAAACTGTTTTTT.

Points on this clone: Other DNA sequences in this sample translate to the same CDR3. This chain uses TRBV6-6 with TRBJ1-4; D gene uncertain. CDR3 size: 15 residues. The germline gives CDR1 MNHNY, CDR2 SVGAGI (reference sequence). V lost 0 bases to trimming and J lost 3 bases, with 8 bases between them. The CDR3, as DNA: TGTGCCAGCAGTTACTCTCCCACCTCTAATGAAAAACTGTTTTTT. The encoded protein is CASSYSPTSNEKLFF.

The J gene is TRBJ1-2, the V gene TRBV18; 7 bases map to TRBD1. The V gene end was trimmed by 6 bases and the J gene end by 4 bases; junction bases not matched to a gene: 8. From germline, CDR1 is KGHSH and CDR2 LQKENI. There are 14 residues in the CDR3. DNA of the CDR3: TGTGCCAGCTCCCTCGGGACAGTATCCTATGGCTACACCTTC. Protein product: CASSLGTVSYGYTF.

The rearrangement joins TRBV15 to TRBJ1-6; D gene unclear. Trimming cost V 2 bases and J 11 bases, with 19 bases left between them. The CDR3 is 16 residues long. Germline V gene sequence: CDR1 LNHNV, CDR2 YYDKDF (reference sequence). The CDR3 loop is CATSRRREADLAPLHF. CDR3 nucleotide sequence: TGTGCCACCAGCAGACGGCGTGAGGCGGATTTGGCACCCCTCCACTTT.

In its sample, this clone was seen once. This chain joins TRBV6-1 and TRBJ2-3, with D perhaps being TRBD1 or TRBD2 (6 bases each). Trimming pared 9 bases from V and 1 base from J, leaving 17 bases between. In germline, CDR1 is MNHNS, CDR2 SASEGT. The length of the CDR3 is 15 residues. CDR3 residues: CASTRGASGTDTQYF. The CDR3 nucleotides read TGTGCCAGTACTAGGGGGGCATCCGGCACAGATACGCAGTATTTT.

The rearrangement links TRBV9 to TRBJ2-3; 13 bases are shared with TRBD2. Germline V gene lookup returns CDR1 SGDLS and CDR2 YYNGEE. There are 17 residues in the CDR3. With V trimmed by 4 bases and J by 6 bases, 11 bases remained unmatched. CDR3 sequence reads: CASSKEPGLAGRDTQYF. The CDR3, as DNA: TGTGCCAGCAGCAAAGAACCGGGACTAGCGGGGAGGGATACGCAGTATTTT.

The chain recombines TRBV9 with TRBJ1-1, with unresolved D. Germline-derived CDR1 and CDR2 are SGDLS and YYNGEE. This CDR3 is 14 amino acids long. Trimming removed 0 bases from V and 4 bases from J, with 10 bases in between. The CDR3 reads CASSVAQAPTEAFF. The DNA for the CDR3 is TGTGCCAGCAGCGTAGCTCAGGCGCCCACTGAAGCTTTCTTT.

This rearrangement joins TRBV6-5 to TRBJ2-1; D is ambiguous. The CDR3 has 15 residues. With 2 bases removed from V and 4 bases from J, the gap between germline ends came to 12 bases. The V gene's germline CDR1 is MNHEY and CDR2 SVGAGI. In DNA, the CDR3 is TGTGCCAGCAGTTACACCCCCAAGACATACAATGAGCAGTTCTTC. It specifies CASSYTPKTYNEQFF.

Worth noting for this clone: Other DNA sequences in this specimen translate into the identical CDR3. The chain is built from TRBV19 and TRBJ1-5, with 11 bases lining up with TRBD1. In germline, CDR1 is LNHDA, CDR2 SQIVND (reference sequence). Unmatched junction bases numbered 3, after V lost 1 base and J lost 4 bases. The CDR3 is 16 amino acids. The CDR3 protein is CASSIVGTGGNQPQHF. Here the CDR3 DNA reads TGTGCCAGTAGTATAGTGGGGACAGGGGGGAATCAGCCCCAGCATTTT.

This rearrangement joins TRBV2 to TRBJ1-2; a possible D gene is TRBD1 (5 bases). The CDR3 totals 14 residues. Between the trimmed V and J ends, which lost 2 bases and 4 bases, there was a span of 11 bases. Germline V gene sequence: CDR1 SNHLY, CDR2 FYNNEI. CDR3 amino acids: CASSEYSGFYGYTF. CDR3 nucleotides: TGTGCCAGCAGTGAATACTCAGGGTTCTATGGCTACACCTTC.

The chain's CDR3 is CASSSPGQTRTGELFF. The CDR3 nucleotides are TGTGCCAGCAGCTCGCCGGGACAGACCCGCACCGGGGAGCTGTTTTTT. V gene TRBV7-3 combines with J gene TRBJ2-2; 7 positions agree with TRBD1. V gave up 4 bases and J gave up 4 bases; unmatched junction bases: 9. Germline V gene lookup returns CDR1 SGHTA and CDR2 FQGTGA. There are 16 residues in the CDR3.

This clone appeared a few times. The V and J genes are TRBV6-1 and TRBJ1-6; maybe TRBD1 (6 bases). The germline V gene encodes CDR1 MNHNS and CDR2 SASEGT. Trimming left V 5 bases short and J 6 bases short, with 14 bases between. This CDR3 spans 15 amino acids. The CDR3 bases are TGTGCCAGCAGTCCCTGGGACACCGGTAATTCACCCCTCCACTTT. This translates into CASSPWDTGNSPLHF.

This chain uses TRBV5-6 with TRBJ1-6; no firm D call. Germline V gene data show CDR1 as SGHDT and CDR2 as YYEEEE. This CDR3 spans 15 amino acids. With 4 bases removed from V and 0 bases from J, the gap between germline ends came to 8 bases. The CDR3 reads CASSAGSSYNSPLHF. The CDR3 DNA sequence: TGTGCCAGCAGCGCCGGGAGCTCCTATAATTCACCCCTCCACTTT. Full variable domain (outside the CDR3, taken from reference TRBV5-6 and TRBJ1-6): DAGVTQSPTHLIKTRGQQVTLRCSPKSGHDTVSWYQQALGQGPQFIFQYYEEEERQRGNFPDRFSGHQFPNYSSELNVNALLLGDSALYLCASSAGSSYNSPLHFGNGTRLTVT.

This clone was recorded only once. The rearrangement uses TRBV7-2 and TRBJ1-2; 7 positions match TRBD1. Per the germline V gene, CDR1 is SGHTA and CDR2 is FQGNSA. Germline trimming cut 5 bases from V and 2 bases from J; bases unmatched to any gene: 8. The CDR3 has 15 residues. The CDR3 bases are TGTGCCAGCAGCAAGTCGACAGGGAACAACTATGGCTACACCTTC. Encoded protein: CASSKSTGNNYGYTF.

CDR3 region: CASSFVARGLKTQYF. As DNA, the CDR3 is TGTGCCAGCAGCTTCGTTGCCAGGGGGCTGAAGACCCAGTACTTC. The rearrangement links TRBV5-6 to TRBJ2-5, with TRBD1 identical over 8 bases. With V trimmed by 2 bases and J by 6 bases, 9 bases remained unmatched. Germline assignment: CDR1 SGHDT and CDR2 YYEEEE. The CDR3 is made up of 15 amino acids.

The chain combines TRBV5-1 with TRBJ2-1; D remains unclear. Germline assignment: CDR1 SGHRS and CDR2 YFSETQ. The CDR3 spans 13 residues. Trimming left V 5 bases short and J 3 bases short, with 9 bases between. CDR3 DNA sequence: TGCGCCAGCAGACCTAGTTTCTACAATGAGCAGTTCTTC. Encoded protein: CASRPSFYNEQFF. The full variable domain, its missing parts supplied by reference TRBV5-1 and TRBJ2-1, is KAGVTQTPRYLIKTRGQQVTLSCSPISGHRSVSWYQQTPGQGLQFLFEYFSETQRNKGNFPGRFSGRQFSNSRSEMNVSTLELGDSALYLCASRPSFYNEQFFGPGTRLTVL.

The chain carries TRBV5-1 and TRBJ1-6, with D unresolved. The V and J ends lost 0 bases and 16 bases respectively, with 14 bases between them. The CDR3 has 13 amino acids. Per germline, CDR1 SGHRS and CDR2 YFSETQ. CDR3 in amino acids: CASSLDAYGRLHF. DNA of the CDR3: TGCGCCAGCAGCTTGGATGCTTACGGGCGGCTCCACTTT.

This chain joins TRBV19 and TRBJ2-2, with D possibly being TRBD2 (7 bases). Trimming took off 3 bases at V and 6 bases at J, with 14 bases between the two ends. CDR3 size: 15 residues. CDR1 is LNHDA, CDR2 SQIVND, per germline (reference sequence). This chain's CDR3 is CASSMRGGLPGELFF. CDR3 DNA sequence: TGTGCCAGTAGTATGAGGGGGGGACTACCCGGGGAGCTGTTTTTT.

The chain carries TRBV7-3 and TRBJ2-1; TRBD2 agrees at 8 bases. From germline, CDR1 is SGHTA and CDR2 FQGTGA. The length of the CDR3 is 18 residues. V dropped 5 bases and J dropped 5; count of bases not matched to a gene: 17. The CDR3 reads CASSPHRGGGGNNNEQFF. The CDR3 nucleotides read TGTGCCAGCAGCCCCCACCGGGGGGGCGGGGGGAATAACAATGAGCAGTTCTTC.